Below, 25 T cell receptor beta chains from the same sample are listed, as sequenced in a study of technical replicates of blood from several donors. Data came from immunoSEQ multiplex PCR; TCRdb stores just in-frame clones and leaves some out. Found here are 84,000 or so clones, approximately 94% of them singletons; the top ten hold 0.25%. Sequencing was done on a sample of T cells isolated from PBMCs. The receptors were gathered from a human donor in good health.

The J gene is TRBJ1-1, the V gene TRBV18; 9 nucleotides align to TRBD1. After removal of 2 bases from V and 4 bases from J, the junction contained 8 bases not matched to a gene. CDR1 KGHSH and CDR2 LQKENI come from the germline V gene. This CDR3 comprises 16 residues. The CDR3 is CASSPGIQGAGTEAFF. The CDR3 nucleotides are TGTGCCAGCTCACCAGGGATACAGGGGGCGGGCACTGAAGCTTTCTTT. Looking up the rest from reference TRBV18 and TRBJ1-1 gives the full variable domain: NAGVMQNPRHLVRRRGQEARLRCSPMKGHSHVYWYRQLPEEGLKFMVYLQKENIIDESGMPKERFSAEFPKEGPSILRIQQVVRGDSAAYFCASSPGIQGAGTEAFFGQGTRLTVV.

J is TRBJ2-1 and V is TRBV4-1; D possibly corresponds to TRBD2 (5 bases). CDR3 size: 16 residues. Germline CDR1 is MGHRA and CDR2 is YSYEKL. V lost 1 base to trimming and J lost 7 bases, with 17 bases between them. The CDR3 region is CASSQGQPLRVNEQFF. In DNA form, the CDR3 reads TGCGCCAGCAGCCAAGGCCAGCCCCTGCGGGTAAATGAGCAGTTCTTC.

DNA of the CDR3: TGTGCCAGCAGTGAAAGGGACAGCTACAATCAGCCCCAGCATTTT. Its translation: CASSERDSYNQPQHF. The gene calls are TRBV2 and TRBJ1-5; 7 nucleotides match TRBD1. There are 15 residues in the CDR3. J lost 3 bases, V lost 2 bases, and 4 bases had no gene match. In germline, CDR1 is SNHLY, CDR2 FYNNEI.

This sequence joins TRBV28 and TRBJ2-7; possibly TRBD2 for D (6 bases). The germline V gene encodes CDR1 MDHEN and CDR2 SYDVKM. Trimming shortened V by 5 bases and J by 1 base, and 21 bases separated the two germline ends. The CDR3 is 17 amino acids. The CDR3 DNA sequence: TGTGCCAGCAGTCTTCCCTCTGTAGCGGTACTTTCCTACGAGCAGTACTTC. This translates into CASSLPSVAVLSYEQYF.

This chain connects TRBV5-1 to TRBJ1-1, with 8 bases identical to TRBD1. With 2 bases clipped from V and 5 bases from J, the junction kept 11 bases outside the gene matches. Per the germline V gene, CDR1 is SGHRS and CDR2 is YFSETQ. CDR3 length equals 16 residues. The CDR3 is CASSFPPQGAGTEAFF. CDR3 in DNA: TGCGCCAGCAGCTTCCCCCCCCAGGGGGCCGGGACTGAAGCTTTCTTT.

The chain uses TRBV5-1 and TRBJ1-4, with 10 bases identical to TRBD1. CDR3 size: 18 residues. The germline CDR1 and CDR2 sequences are SGHRS and YFSETQ. The ends lost 0 bases at V and 3 bases at J; junction bases unmatched: 8. CDR3 sequence (DNA): TGCGCCAGCAGCTTGGGACCGGGACAGGGGACCTCTAATGAAAAACTGTTTTTT. It specifies CASSLGPGQGTSNEKLFF.

J is TRBJ1-3 and V is TRBV9; D uncertain. The CDR3 has 16 residues. CDR1 is SGDLS, CDR2 YYNGEE, per germline. Trimming cost V 4 bases and J 0 bases, with 14 bases left between them. The CDR3 is CASSPFGFLSGNTIYF. CDR3 DNA: TGTGCCAGCAGCCCATTCGGGTTTCTCTCTGGAAACACCATATATTTT.

The V and J genes are TRBV12-5 and TRBJ2-7; D is unresolved. Germline lookup yields CDR1 LGHNT and CDR2 FRNRAP. This CDR3 has 13 amino acids. Trimming shortened V by 8 bases and J by 4 bases, and 15 bases separated the two germline ends. CDR3 coding DNA: TGTGCTAGTAGTCCCGGTCACTCGTACGAGCAGTACTTC. Translation: CASSPGHSYEQYF. Full variable domain (outside the CDR3, taken from reference TRBV12-5 and TRBJ2-7): DARVTQTPRHKVTEMGQEVTMRCQPILGHNTVFWYRQTMMQGLELLAYFRNRAPLDDSGMPKDRFSAEMPDATLATLKIQPSEPRDSAVYFCASSPGHSYEQYFGPGTRLTVT.

V is TRBV6-5 and J is TRBJ2-1; D remains ambiguous. Germline V gene sequence: CDR1 MNHEY, CDR2 SVGAGI. The CDR3 has 13 residues. Between the trimmed V and J ends, which lost 6 bases and 3 bases, there was a span of 9 bases. CDR3 loop: CASRESGYNEQFF. DNA for the CDR3: TGTGCCAGCAGGGAATCAGGCTACAATGAGCAGTTCTTC.

This chain links TRBV25-1 with TRBJ1-2, with TRBD1 as a possible D gene (5 bases). V was clipped by 3 bases and J by 6 bases, with 14 bases between them. Per the germline V gene, CDR1 is MGHDK and CDR2 is SYGVNS. The length of the CDR3 is 14 residues. The CDR3 region has the DNA TGTGCCAGCAGTGACCGAGCGGGGGGTGATGGCTACACCTTC. It encodes CASSDRAGGDGYTF.

The chain uses TRBV5-1 and TRBJ2-3, with 10 bases fitting TRBD1. V shed 3 bases and J 5 bases; nucleotides not matched to a gene: 3. The germline V gene encodes CDR1 SGHRS and CDR2 YFSETQ. The CDR3 has 14 amino acids. DNA for the CDR3: TGCGCCAGCAGCTACGGACAGGGGGGAGATACGCAGTATTTT. Amino acid sequence: CASSYGQGGDTQYF.

The V call is TRBV11-2, the J call TRBJ2-7; D gene ambiguous. The CDR3 extends over 12 amino acids. Germline loops: CDR1 SGHAT, CDR2 FQNNGV. V was pared by 0 bases and J by 4 bases, with 4 bases between. This CDR3 reads CASSLDGYEQYF. In DNA, the CDR3 is TGTGCCAGCAGCTTAGACGGGTACGAGCAGTACTTC. Full variable domain (outside the CDR3, taken from reference TRBV11-2 and TRBJ2-7): EAGVAQSPRYKIIEKRQSVAFWCNPISGHATLYWYQQILGQGPKLLIQFQNNGVVDDSQLPKDRFSAERLKGVDSTLKIQPAKLEDSAVYLCASSLDGYEQYFGPGTRLTVT.

This chain connects TRBV12-2 to TRBJ1-1; TRBD1 is the table's D call and was not checked against the DNA. TRBV12-2 is flagged as a pseudogene. The CDR3 spans 15 residues. CDR3 region: CASRLGSGQNTEAFF. The DNA of the CDR3 is TGTGCAAGTCGCTTAGGATCGGGACAGAACACTGAAGCTTTCTTT.

The chain is built from TRBV9 and TRBJ2-1, with 7 bases identical to TRBD1. Germline V CDR1 and CDR2: SGDLS, YYNGEE. The trim removed 3 bases at V and 4 bases at J, leaving 13 bases unmatched. This CDR3 contains 17 residues. The CDR3: CASSATSPDRAYNEQFF. The CDR3 DNA is TGTGCCAGCAGCGCAACATCCCCCGACAGGGCATACAATGAGCAGTTCTTC. Full variable domain (missing parts from reference TRBV9 and TRBJ2-1): DSGVTQTPKHLITATGQRVTLRCSPRSGDLSVYWYQQSLDQGLQFLIQYYNGEERAKGNILERFSAQQFPDLHSELNLSSLELGDSALYFCASSATSPDRAYNEQFFGPGTRLTVL.

This clone has a single count. The chain couples TRBV5-4 to TRBJ2-1; 12 bases map to TRBD2. CDR1 is SGHNT and CDR2 is YYREEE in the germline V gene (reference sequence). This CDR3 has 19 residues. V shed 4 bases, J shed 0 bases, and the junction held 11 bases outside the gene matches. CDR3 nucleotide sequence: TGTGCCAGCAGCCCCGGGAGACTAGCGGGAGCCCCCTCCTACAATGAGCAGTTCTTC. Its protein is CASSPGRLAGAPSYNEQFF.

The V gene is TRBV14, the J gene TRBJ2-7; TRBD1 matches 10 bases. Per germline, CDR1 SGHDN and CDR2 FVKESK. J was trimmed by 0 bases and V by 4 bases; bases with no gene match: 9. The CDR3 length is 17 residues. The CDR3 DNA reads as TGTGCCAGCAGCCCATATTCCGGGACAGGGGCCTCCTACGAGCAGTACTTC. Translation: CASSPYSGTGASYEQYF.

The rearrangement links TRBV4-1 to TRBJ2-3, with TRBD1 identical over 7 bases. Germline V lookup: CDR1 MGHRA, CDR2 YSYEKL. J was trimmed by 5 bases and V by 0 bases; bases with no gene match: 8. The CDR3 has 16 amino acids. CDR3 coding DNA: TGCGCCAGCAGCCAAGATCAGGGGGTGCCTGGAGATACGCAGTATTTT. The encoded protein is CASSQDQGVPGDTQYF.

The chain links TRBV5-1 to TRBJ1-1; TRBD1 matches 8 bases. Germline V lookup: CDR1 SGHRS, CDR2 YFSETQ. This CDR3 region has 16 residues. With V trimmed by 0 bases and J by 1 base, 5 bases remained unmatched. As DNA, the CDR3 is TGCGCCAGCAGCTTGGGGACAGGGTATAGGAACACTGAAGCTTTCTTT. Amino acid sequence: CASSLGTGYRNTEAFF.

This clone appeared once. The V call is TRBV2, the J call TRBJ2-5, with 7 nucleotides matching TRBD2. The CDR3 is 13 residues long. V shed 7 bases, J shed 5 bases, and the junction held 7 bases outside the gene matches. CDR1 is SNHLY, CDR2 FYNNEI, per germline. CDR3 residues: CASTGEGWETQYF. The CDR3 nucleotides are TGTGCCAGCACGGGGGAGGGGTGGGAGACCCAGTACTTC.

V gene TRBV2 combines with J gene TRBJ2-1; the match to TRBD2 covers 7 bases. The V gene end was trimmed by 9 bases and the J gene end by 2 bases; junction bases not matched to a gene: 4. This CDR3 region has 13 residues. Germline CDR1 and CDR2: SNHLY and FYNNEI. The CDR3 coding sequence is TGTGCCAGTTGCCGGGAGGCCTACAATGAGCAGTTCTTC. It yields the protein CASCREAYNEQFF.

J is TRBJ1-2 and V is TRBV25-1, with D possibly TRBD1 on 5 matching bases. V was clipped by 2 bases and J by 7 bases, with 14 bases between them. The CDR3 sequence is 14 residues long. Looked up from germline, CDR1 is MGHDK and CDR2 is SYGVNS. The DNA for the CDR3 is TGTGCCAGCAGTGAAGCAGGGAATTTTCGTGGCTACACCTTC. Amino acids: CASSEAGNFRGYTF.

J is TRBJ1-5 and V is TRBV19; maybe TRBD1 (6 bases). There are 17 residues in the CDR3. V lost 7 bases, J lost 2 bases, and 21 bases lay in between. Germline V gene data show CDR1 as LNHDA and CDR2 as SQIVND (reference sequence). In DNA form, the CDR3 reads TGTGCCAGTAAGGGGGAAATCTGGGTAAGAGGCAATCAGCCCCAGCATTTT. This translates into CASKGEIWVRGNQPQHF.

V usage is TRBV6-1 and J usage is TRBJ2-5, with 7 bases lining up with TRBD1. The germline gives CDR1 MNHNS, CDR2 SASEGT. Losses at the gene ends were 5 bases for V and 4 bases for J; bases not matched to a gene: 7. CDR3 length: 14 amino acids. In nucleotides, the CDR3 is TGTGCCAGCAGTCAGGACAGGTTACGAGAGACCCAGTACTTC. Translation: CASSQDRLRETQYF.

This chain uses TRBV11-1 with TRBJ2-5; D is undetermined. Trimming cost V 4 bases and J 2 bases, with 14 bases left between them. CDR1 is SGHAT, CDR2 FQDESV, per germline (reference sequence). There are 15 residues in the CDR3. CDR3 sequence: CASSSFAQSQETQYF. In nucleotides, the CDR3 is TGTGCCAGCAGCTCCTTCGCACAGTCTCAAGAGACCCAGTACTTC.

This rearrangement joins TRBV4-1 to TRBJ2-7; 7 bases line up with TRBD2. Trimming at V came to 1 base and at J to 6 bases, leaving 9 bases not matched to a gene. The CDR3 is 15 amino acids. Germline V CDR1 and CDR2: MGHRA, YSYEKL. Here the CDR3 DNA reads TGCGCCAGCAGCCAAGTGTTCGCGGGAGTGGGCGAGCAGTACTTC. Translation: CASSQVFAGVGEQYF.